Below are 27 T cell receptor beta chains sequenced from a single sample in a study of blood T cell repertoires in COVID-19. The data were produced by immunoSEQ multiplex PCR, yet TCRdb's version contains in-frame clones alone and is incomplete. The repertoire holds roughly 100,000 clones, around nine tenths seen once, with around 20% in the top ten. Sequencing used peripheral blood. Every receptor here comes from a woman at least 80 years old with acute or convalescent COVID-19.

This clone has more than one count but fewer than ten. The chain uses TRBV5-1 and TRBJ1-6; TRBD1 is a possible D gene (6 bases). Looked up from germline, CDR1 is SGHRS and CDR2 is YFSETQ. The CDR3 sequence is 17 residues long. The V gene lost 3 bases and the J gene lost 9 bases, with 22 bases spanning the gap. CDR3 nucleotides: TGCGCCAGCAGCTGGGGGGGGCGCGAGGGGCGACGTTCACCCCTCCACTTT. Its translation is CASSWGGREGRRSPLHF.

The rearrangement uses TRBV18 and TRBJ2-7, with a tentative D call TRBD2 (6 bases). Germline CDR1 and CDR2: KGHSH and LQKENI. The V end lost 2 bases, the J end lost 0 bases, and 11 bases lay between the germline ends. This CDR3 is 15 amino acids long. CDR3 amino acids: CASSPGQGLSYEQYF. The CDR3 nucleotides are TGTGCCAGCTCACCAGGGCAGGGACTCTCCTACGAGCAGTACTTC.

The chain carries TRBV29-1 and TRBJ1-2; maybe TRBD1 (6 bases). Germline V gives CDR1 SQVTM, CDR2 ANQGSEA. The CDR3 runs to 17 residues. Trimming cost V 0 bases and J 4 bases, with 21 bases left between them. CDR3 residues: CSVEERGGSGTSYGYTF. In DNA form, the CDR3 reads TGCAGCGTTGAAGAAAGGGGGGGGAGCGGTACGAGCTATGGCTACACCTTC.

The V gene is TRBV10-2, the J gene TRBJ1-4; TRBD1 matches 8 bases. The V and J ends lost 7 bases and 8 bases, in that order; junction bases with no gene match: 9. CDR1 is WSHSY and CDR2 is SAAADI in the germline V gene. There are 14 residues in the CDR3. The DNA of the CDR3 is TGCGCCAGCACTGCCCGACAGGGGTTCGAAAAACTGTTTTTT. It is translated as CASTARQGFEKLFF.

The chain carries TRBV5-1 and TRBJ2-3, with 9 bases lining up with TRBD1. Unmatched junction bases numbered 10, after V lost 5 bases and J lost 3 bases. The length of the CDR3 is 16 residues. Germline CDR1 SGHRS, CDR2 YFSETQ. The CDR3 protein is CASSYDRDRVTDTQYF. The DNA for the CDR3 is TGCGCCAGCAGTTATGACCGGGACAGGGTGACAGATACGCAGTATTTT.

This sequence joins TRBV5-8 and TRBJ1-2; D gene uncertain. Germline V lookup: CDR1 SGHTS, CDR2 YDEGEE. This CDR3 comprises 14 residues. V lost 2 bases and J lost 0, with 8 bases in between. DNA for the CDR3: TGTGCCAGCAGCTTCCAGGTGTCTAACTATGGCTACACCTTC. Protein product: CASSFQVSNYGYTF.

This clone was seen a single time. The chain is built from TRBV4-1 and TRBJ2-7; no clear D. The CDR3 contains 13 residues. V shed 6 bases and J shed 3 bases, with 12 bases lying between them. Germline V lookup: CDR1 MGHRA, CDR2 YSYEKL. This CDR3 reads CASRKTAGYEQYF. The CDR3 DNA sequence: TGCGCCAGCAGAAAAACTGCCGGCTACGAGCAGTACTTC.

This clone was seen only once. The chain carries TRBV3-1 (or the pseudogene TRBV3-2) and TRBJ2-1, with a weak D call TRBD1 (6 bases). Trimming cost V 4 bases and J 9 bases, with 10 bases left between them. Germline V lookup: CDR1 LGHDT, CDR2 YNNKEL (reference sequence). CDR3 size: 12 residues. The CDR3, as DNA: TGTGCCAGCAGCCTTCTCAGGGGTGAGCAGTTCTTC. This gives the protein CASSLLRGEQFF.

This rearrangement joins TRBV7-2 to TRBJ2-1; TRBD2 aligns across 12 bases. There are 17 residues in the CDR3. Trimming at V came to 1 base and at J to 9 bases, leaving 10 bases not matched to a gene. CDR1 SGHTA and CDR2 FQGNSA come from the germline V gene. This CDR3 is CASSLGLTSGGHGEQFF. CDR3 sequence (DNA): TGTGCCAGCAGCTTAGGGCTTACTAGCGGGGGGCACGGTGAGCAGTTCTTC.

This rearrangement joins TRBV5-4 to TRBJ2-3; 10 positions agree with TRBD2. Germline CDR1 SGHNT, CDR2 YYREEE (reference sequence). After removal of 4 bases from V and 3 bases from J, the junction contained 17 bases not matched to a gene. CDR3 length equals 19 residues. The CDR3 region has the DNA TGTGCCAGCAGCGTCGGCGGTGGGGTAGCGGGGGGTTGGACAGATACGCAGTATTTT. Its translation: CASSVGGGVAGGWTDTQYF.

This chain connects TRBV6-5 to TRBJ1-6; D not resolved. V shed 10 bases and J shed 6 bases, with 19 bases lying between them. CDR3 size: 15 residues. Germline loops: CDR1 MNHEY, CDR2 SVGAGI. The CDR3 coding sequence is TGTGCCACTCGGGGTTCTCCGGCCTTTAATTCACCCCTCCACTTT. This translates into CATRGSPAFNSPLHF.

The CDR3 DNA follows: TGCGCCAGCAGCTCGGCCGGGATGAACACTGAAGCTTTCTTT. Translating gives CASSSAGMNTEAFF. V is TRBV5-1 and J is TRBJ1-1, with D unclear. Germline values: CDR1 SGHRS, CDR2 YFSETQ. CDR3 size: 14 residues. Trimming removed 3 bases at V and 0 bases at J, with 9 bases between.

The rearrangement links TRBV10-3 to TRBJ1-6, with TRBD1 matching 9 bases. V dropped 5 bases and J dropped 14; count of bases not matched to a gene: 13. Germline V gene data show CDR1 as ENHRY and CDR2 as SYGVKD. This CDR3 is built from 15 residues. CDR3 sequence (DNA): TGTGCCATCAGTCAACAGGGGGCGGAATTTCGGACCCTCCACTTT. As protein: CAISQQGAEFRTLHF.

The J gene is TRBJ2-2, the V gene TRBV7-6; 9 bases map to TRBD2. The CDR3 is made up of 15 amino acids. Losses at the gene ends were 6 bases for V and 4 bases for J; bases not matched to a gene: 6. Germline V gives CDR1 SGHVS, CDR2 FNYEAQ. The CDR3 sequence: CASRMSGGSTGELFF. The CDR3 DNA reads as TGTGCCAGCAGAATGAGCGGGGGGAGCACCGGGGAGCTGTTTTTT.

The count of this clone is one. This chain joins TRBV7-2 and TRBJ2-7; TRBD1 matches at 8 bases. Germline-derived CDR1 and CDR2 are SGHTA and FQGNSA. J lost 3 bases, V lost 0 bases, and 4 bases had no gene match. This CDR3 spans 15 amino acids. Here the CDR3 reads CASSLAAGGFYEQYF. As DNA, the CDR3 is TGTGCCAGCAGCTTAGCGGCAGGGGGCTTCTACGAGCAGTACTTC.

The rearrangement uses TRBV5-1 and TRBJ2-7, with 9 bases matching TRBD1. V shed 4 bases, J shed 3 bases, and the junction held 5 bases outside the gene matches. The CDR3 consists of 14 residues. Germline V gene lookup returns CDR1 SGHRS and CDR2 YFSETQ. The CDR3 DNA sequence: TGCGCCAGCAGCCAGGACAGGGGTGACTACGAGCAGTACTTC. Translation: CASSQDRGDYEQYF. The whole variable domain, remainder taken from reference TRBV5-1 and TRBJ2-7, is KAGVTQTPRYLIKTRGQQVTLSCSPISGHRSVSWYQQTPGQGLQFLFEYFSETQRNKGNFPGRFSGRQFSNSRSEMNVSTLELGDSALYLCASSQDRGDYEQYFGPGTRLTVT.

The chain combines TRBV2 with TRBJ1-1, with D possibly matching TRBD1 (5 bases). The CDR3 sequence is 12 residues long. Germline CDR1 SNHLY, CDR2 FYNNEI. The V and J ends lost 8 bases and 4 bases respectively, with 11 bases between them. The chain's CDR3 is CASGGGVTEAFF. DNA of the CDR3: TGTGCCAGCGGCGGGGGGGTCACTGAAGCTTTCTTT.

This rearrangement joins TRBV5-1 to TRBJ2-1; TRBD2 matches at 11 bases. The germline gives CDR1 SGHRS, CDR2 YFSETQ. V lost 4 bases to trimming and J lost 2 bases; unmatched junction nucleotides: 2. The CDR3 runs to 15 residues. CDR3 bases: TGCGCCAGCAGCCAGGGACTAGCGGCCTACAATGAGCAGTTCTTC. Its protein product is CASSQGLAAYNEQFF.

The rearrangement joins TRBV18 to TRBJ1-6; 8 bases are a match to TRBD1. The germline V gene encodes CDR1 KGHSH and CDR2 LQKENI. This CDR3 comprises 15 residues. Losses at the gene ends were 3 bases for V and 10 bases for J; bases not matched to a gene: 8. This CDR3 reads CASSPIDRGESPLHF. The CDR3 bases are TGTGCCAGCTCACCGATCGACAGGGGAGAATCACCCCTCCACTTT. Variable domain in full (rest from reference TRBV18 and TRBJ1-6): NAGVMQNPRHLVRRRGQEARLRCSPMKGHSHVYWYRQLPEEGLKFMVYLQKENIIDESGMPKERFSAEFPKEGPSILRIQQVVRGDSAAYFCASSPIDRGESPLHFGNGTRLTVT.

The V gene is TRBV5-6, the J gene TRBJ1-6; a possible D gene is TRBD1 (6 bases). CDR3 size: 15 residues. The V gene's germline CDR1 is SGHDT and CDR2 YYEEEE. The V end lost 0 bases, the J end lost 9 bases, and 13 bases lay between the germline ends. The CDR3 nucleotides are TGTGCCAGCAGCTTGGACAGGGTCCGAAGTTCACCCCTCCACTTT. It codes for CASSLDRVRSSPLHF.

CDR3 sequence reads: CASSWDRVNTEAFF. CDR3 in DNA: TGTGCCAGCAGCTGGGACAGGGTGAACACTGAAGCTTTCTTT. V usage is TRBV5-6 and J usage is TRBJ1-1; 9 bases map to TRBD1. This CDR3 spans 14 amino acids. CDR1 SGHDT and CDR2 YYEEEE come from the germline V gene. V lost 3 bases and J lost 0; bases outside the gene matches: 0.

A note on this clone: Compared with germline, one end of the junction differs, possibly owing to a read error. The chain combines TRBV7-7 with TRBJ2-5, with D possibly called TRBD1 or TRBD2 (8 bases each). Germline CDR1 reads SSHAT; CDR2 reads FNYEAQ (reference sequence). The CDR3 totals 15 residues. The CDR3 region is CASSLAGQDQETQYF. For the CDR3, the DNA is TGTGCTAGCAGCTTAGCGGGACAGGACCAAGAGACCCAGTACTTC.

V and J are TRBV12-3 or TRBV12-4 and TRBJ1-2; no clear D gene. Trimming shortened V by 5 bases and J by 4 bases, and 11 bases separated the two germline ends. The CDR3 is 13 amino acids. CDR3 loop: CASSPNTRYGYTF. CDR3 coding DNA: TGTGCCAGCAGTCCGAACACCCGCTATGGCTACACCTTC.

The J gene is TRBJ2-2, the V gene TRBV9; D possibly corresponds to TRBD2 (6 bases). Trimming left V 0 bases short and J 6 bases short, with 18 bases between. This CDR3 region has 17 residues. Germline-derived CDR1 and CDR2 are SGDLS and YYNGEE. The CDR3 protein is CASSVGGGVVEPGELFF. The CDR3 DNA reads as TGTGCCAGCAGCGTAGGGGGCGGGGTAGTGGAACCCGGGGAGCTGTTTTTT. Using reference TRBV9 and TRBJ2-2 for the parts outside the CDR3, the full variable domain is DSGVTQTPKHLITATGQRVTLRCSPRSGDLSVYWYQQSLDQGLQFLIQYYNGEERAKGNILERFSAQQFPDLHSELNLSSLELGDSALYFCASSVGGGVVEPGELFFGEGSRLTVL.

The J gene is TRBJ1-2, the V gene TRBV5-8; 11 bases map to TRBD1. Germline V gene sequence: CDR1 SGHTS, CDR2 YDEGEE. V dropped 8 bases and J dropped 5; count of bases not matched to a gene: 5. The CDR3 consists of 13 residues. The CDR3 DNA reads as TGTGCCAGGCCGGGACAGGGGGTATATGGCTACACCTTC. Translation: CARPGQGVYGYTF.

This chain links TRBV7-3 with TRBJ2-3, with D possibly TRBD1 on 6 matching bases. The CDR3 totals 16 residues. Germline lookup yields CDR1 SGHTA and CDR2 FQGTGA. The V and J ends lost 4 bases and 4 bases respectively, with 18 bases between them. Here the CDR3 reads CASSSPGRGTADTQYF. CDR3 nucleotide sequence: TGTGCCAGCAGCTCCCCGGGCAGGGGCACCGCAGATACGCAGTATTTT.

This clone was found a few times. The chain couples TRBV30 to TRBJ1-3; maybe TRBD1 (6 bases). V dropped 0 bases and J dropped 4 bases, with 10 bases sitting between them. The germline CDR1 and CDR2 sequences are GTSNPN and SVGIG (reference sequence). This CDR3 has 14 amino acids. The CDR3, as DNA: TGTGCCTGGAGTGTACCCGACAGGGGAAACACCATATATTTT. Protein product: CAWSVPDRGNTIYF.